These T cell receptor beta chains were read from a single sample in a study of response to subunit inactivated influenza vaccine. One entry per CDR3 protein results from TCRdb running MiXCR on the RT-PCR reads. Here the sample spans about 500,000 distinct CDR3 sequences, 10% to 15% being singletons. The sample in question was PBMCs from blood, obtained roughly 45 days after vaccination. The receptors come from a man aged 50-59 years who received an inactivated influenza vaccine. The CDR3 runs from the conserved cysteine through the conserved F or W. Each record gives: D gene, V gene, clone size, J gene, CDR3 protein, CDR3 DNA. The D gene is left open where the match is weak. The size entry is marked missing in some rows and otherwise reads once, few, many or a size class.

>NA|TRBV4-3|NA|TRBJ2-2
CASSQDGPPANTGELFF
TGCGCCAGCAGCCAAGATGGTCCACCAGCGAACACCGGGGAGCTGTTTTTT
>TRBD1|TRBV12-3/TRBV12-4|few|TRBJ2-1
CASRGTGGAFYNEQFF
TGTGCCAGCAGAGGGACAGGGGGCGCTTTCTACAATGAGCAGTTCTTC
>NA|TRBV4-2|few|TRBJ1-1
CASSQEGGNRNTEAFF
TGTGCCAGCAGCCAAGAAGGGGGGAACAGGAACACTGAAGCTTTCTTT
>TRBD2|TRBV5-1|many|TRBJ2-3
CASSGLAGVEDTQYF
TGCGCCAGCAGTGGGCTAGCGGGAGTGGAAGATACGCAGTATTTT
>NA|TRBV5-1|many|TRBJ2-1
CASSPDRANEQFF
TGCGCCAGCAGCCCAGACAGAGCCAATGAGCAGTTCTTC
>NA|TRBV5-1|NA|TRBJ2-5
CASSLAGTLQETQYF
TGCGCCAGCAGCTTGGCCGGGACACTTCAAGAGACCCAGTACTTC
>NA|TRBV19|few|TRBJ2-6
CAIPGEGANVLTF
TGTGCCATCCCGGGGGAGGGGGCCAACGTCCTGACTTTC
>TRBD2|TRBV20-1|many|TRBJ2-1
CSARGGPSSYNEQFF
TGCAGTGCCCGCGGGGGGCCGAGCTCCTACAATGAGCAGTTCTTC
>NA|TRBV12-3/TRBV12-4|many|TRBJ1-1
CASTGQLNTEAFF
TGTGCCAGCACCGGACAGCTGAACACTGAAGCTTTCTTT
>NA|TRBV5-8|NA|TRBJ2-7
CASSPAKEQYF
TGTGCCAGCAGCCCAGCGAAGGAGCAGTACTTC
>TRBD1|TRBV29-1|NA|TRBJ1-1
CSVDRVYNTEAFF
TGCAGCGTGGACAGGGTTTATAACACTGAAGCTTTCTTT
>NA|TRBV20-1|NA|TRBJ2-5
CSARGDRDLLLQETQYF
TGCAGTGCTAGAGGTGACCGGGACTTACTCCTCCAAGAGACCCAGTACTTC
>TRBD1|TRBV27|NA|TRBJ1-4
CASSLYGQGVTNEKLFF
TGTGCCAGCAGTTTATACGGACAGGGGGTAACTAATGAAAAACTGTTTTTT
>NA|TRBV9|many|TRBJ2-1
CASSVTGAYNEQFF
TGTGCCAGCAGCGTTACCGGGGCCTACAATGAGCAGTTCTTC
>NA|TRBV7-2|NA|TRBJ2-7
CASSLEPGGNYEQYF
TGTGCCAGCAGCTTAGAGCCAGGGGGGAACTACGAGCAGTACTTC
>NA|TRBV20-1|few|TRBJ1-2
CSGSRGGDGYTF
TGCAGTGGGTCGAGGGGGGGTGATGGCTACACCTTC
>NA|TRBV4-1|many|TRBJ2-7
CASSQVILLRMGSEQYF
TGCGCCAGCAGCCAAGTCATCCTCCTCCGTATGGGGAGCGAGCAGTACTTC
>NA|TRBV29-1|few|TRBJ1-2
CSAGKLNSNYGYTF
TGCAGCGCCGGCAAGTTAAATTCTAACTATGGCTACACCTTC
>TRBD1|TRBV12-3/TRBV12-4|NA|TRBJ2-7
CASSPPGQGVEQYF
TGTGCCAGCAGTCCGCCGGGACAGGGGGTCGAGCAGTACTTC
>TRBD2|TRBV20-1|many|TRBJ2-7
CSARDMTGRAFRSGEQYF
TGCAGTGCTAGAGATATGACCGGGAGGGCCTTCAGGAGTGGCGAGCAGTACTTC
>NA|TRBV7-3|few|TRBJ2-1
CASSPGFGEQFF
TGTGCCAGCAGCCCAGGGTTTGGTGAGCAGTTCTTC
>TRBD2|TRBV4-2|few|TRBJ2-1
CASSWGEREYNEQFF
TGTGCCAGCAGTTGGGGGGAGCGGGAATACAATGAGCAGTTCTTC
>TRBD1|TRBV6-2/TRBV6-3|NA|TRBJ2-6
CASSPYRGQVLSGANVLTF
TGTGCCAGCAGTCCATACCGAGGACAGGTCCTCTCTGGGGCCAACGTCCTGACTTTC
>TRBD2|TRBV6-1|few|TRBJ2-1
CASSRLGLAGVNEQFF
TGTGCCAGCAGCCGCTTAGGACTAGCGGGAGTCAATGAGCAGTTCTTC
>NA|TRBV4-1|few|TRBJ2-7
CASSQEEEDYEQYF
TGCGCCAGCAGCCAAGAAGAAGAAGACTACGAGCAGTACTTC
>NA|TRBV20-1|NA|TRBJ2-3
CSASGRRGQEDTQYF
TGCAGTGCTAGCGGGCGGAGGGGGCAGGAAGATACGCAGTATTTT
>NA|TRBV6-2/TRBV6-3|NA|TRBJ1-5
CASSSIRADGNQPQHF
TGTGCCAGCAGCTCCATTCGGGCTGACGGCAATCAGCCCCAGCATTTT
>TRBD2|TRBV7-2|NA|TRBJ2-6
CASALAGGSGANVLTF
TGTGCCAGCGCTCTAGCGGGAGGTTCTGGGGCCAACGTCCTGACTTTC
>NA|TRBV15|NA|TRBJ2-7
CATSRDPSHHRETYEQYF
TGTGCCACCAGCAGAGATCCTAGCCACCACCGGGAAACATACGAGCAGTACTTC
>NA|TRBV11-2|NA|TRBJ2-3
CASRTRWADTQYF
TGTGCCAGCAGGACTAGGTGGGCAGATACGCAGTATTTT
>NA|TRBV20-1|few|TRBJ2-5
CSARGGWGQETQYF
TGCAGTGCTAGAGGCGGGTGGGGTCAGGAGACCCAGTACTTC
>NA|TRBV6-4|NA|TRBJ2-2
CASSDQLNTGELFF
TGTGCCAGCAGTGATCAGCTGAACACCGGGGAGCTGTTTTTT
>NA|TRBV24-1|NA|TRBJ2-1
CATSDRTLPSEQFF
TGTGCCACCAGTGACCGAACCCTCCCCAGCGAGCAGTTCTTC
>NA|TRBV12-3/TRBV12-4|NA|TRBJ1-4
CASTETGVRGILFF
TGTGCCAGCACCGAGACTGGAGTTCGTGGGATACTGTTTTTT
>TRBD1|TRBV6-2/TRBV6-3|many|TRBJ1-5
CASSRTGGGQPQHF
TGTGCCAGCAGTCGAACAGGGGGTGGACAGCCCCAGCATTTT
>TRBD2|TRBV11-1|few|TRBJ2-2
CASTLAGGNTGELFF
TGTGCTAGCACCCTAGCGGGAGGGAACACCGGGGAGCTGTTTTTT
>NA|TRBV3-1|NA|TRBJ2-2
CASSQDVTGAGELFF
TGTGCCAGCAGCCAAGATGTTACCGGGGCCGGGGAGCTGTTTTTT
>NA|TRBV7-9|few|TRBJ2-1
CASSLAAWAPKPNEQFF
TGTGCCAGCAGCTTAGCCGCCTGGGCCCCAAAACCAAATGAGCAGTTCTTC
>TRBD2|TRBV27|few|TRBJ2-1
CASSLLTSGGADHEQFF
TGTGCCAGCAGTTTACTGACTAGCGGGGGGGCCGATCATGAGCAGTTCTTC
>TRBD2|TRBV7-6|few|TRBJ2-1
CASSPDLAGGNEQFF
TGTGCCAGCAGCCCCGATCTAGCGGGAGGCAATGAGCAGTTCTTC
>NA|TRBV6-1|NA|TRBJ2-1
CASTAGSTYNEQFF
TGTGCCAGCACCGCAGGGAGTACCTACAATGAGCAGTTCTTC
>TRBD1|TRBV27|few|TRBJ1-1
CASSLSGQFTEAFF
TGTGCCAGCAGTTTATCGGGACAGTTCACTGAAGCTTTCTTT
>NA|TRBV7-2|NA|TRBJ2-4
CASSLGGGRVKNIQYF
TGTGCCAGCAGCTTAGGAGGTGGTAGGGTAAAAAACATTCAGTACTTC
>NA|TRBV5-1|few|TRBJ2-6
CASSEGTHSGANVLTF
TGCGCCAGCAGCGAAGGGACCCACTCTGGGGCCAACGTCCTGACTTTC
>NA|TRBV12-3/TRBV12-4|NA|TRBJ2-1
CASSLGGQGTGEQFF
TGTGCCAGCAGTTTAGGCGGGCAGGGGACGGGTGAGCAGTTCTTC
>NA|TRBV5-1|NA|TRBJ2-7
CASSFDSARKEQYF
TGCGCCAGCAGCTTTGACAGTGCCAGAAAGGAGCAGTACTTC
>TRBD2|TRBV7-9|NA|TRBJ2-7
CASTRLAGGPGEQYF
TGTGCCAGCACCCGACTAGCGGGGGGGCCTGGCGAGCAGTACTTC
>NA|TRBV15|many|TRBJ2-5
CATSRDPGAQETQYF
TGTGCCACCAGCAGAGATCCCGGGGCCCAAGAGACCCAGTACTTC
>TRBD1|TRBV10-3|few|TRBJ1-5
CAISAGTGGNQPQHF
TGTGCCATCAGCGCCGGGACAGGGGGGAATCAGCCCCAGCATTTT
>TRBD1|TRBV28|few|TRBJ1-5
CASTQGTVSNQPQHF
TGTGCCAGCACCCAGGGGACAGTTAGCAATCAGCCCCAGCATTTT
>TRBD1|TRBV5-1|NA|TRBJ1-2
CASSLAPAGGRNYYGYTF
TGCGCCAGCAGCTTGGCCCCGGCAGGGGGCCGTAACTACTATGGCTACACCTTC
>NA|TRBV4-3|many|TRBJ1-2
CASSQDLGTYGYTF
TGCGCCAGCAGCCAAGATCTTGGAACCTATGGCTACACCTTC
>NA|TRBV6-2/TRBV6-3|few|TRBJ2-5
CASNGGLETQYF
TGTGCCAGCAACGGGGGGCTGGAGACCCAGTACTTC
>TRBD2|TRBV6-5|NA|TRBJ2-1
CASSYSGGNNEQFF
TGTGCCAGCAGTTATTCGGGGGGTAACAATGAGCAGTTCTTC
>NA|TRBV5-6|NA|TRBJ2-7
CASSFSGQTEQHF
TGTGCCAGCAGCTTTTCCGGACAGACCGAGCAGCACTTC
>NA|TRBV5-6|many|TRBJ2-3
CASSLDVTDTQYF
TGTGCCAGCAGCTTGGACGTAACAGATACGCAGTATTTT
>TRBD1|TRBV12-3/TRBV12-4|few|TRBJ1-6
CASSSTGADSPLHF
TGTGCCAGCAGTTCCACAGGGGCGGATTCACCCCTCCACTTT
>NA|TRBV7-9|few|TRBJ2-7
CASSQGGSEQYF
TGTGCCAGCAGCCAAGGGGGTTCCGAGCAGTACTTC
>NA|TRBV12-3/TRBV12-4|few|TRBJ2-1
CASSYKFPYNEQFF
TGTGCCAGCAGTTACAAGTTTCCCTACAATGAGCAGTTCTTC